This TCR beta chain was sequenced during a study of blood T cell repertoires in COVID-19. How the authors handled the data: Reference gene primer amplification gave nucleated cell count estimates. TCRdb keeps only in-frame clones here, not all; method: immunoSEQ multiplex PCR. The V and J calls and clone size come from that table; D and trimming were worked out from the DNA. This table holds under 300,000 clones, approximately 86% found once. This clone was detected a few times. The source is a woman aged 80 or older with active or convalescent COVID-19. Input material: peripheral blood.

The CDR3 DNA sequence: TGTGCCAGCAGCACCGGACAGGGGGGGAACACCGGGGAGCTGTTTTTT. Encoded protein: CASSTGQGGNTGELFF. J is TRBJ2-2 and V is TRBV11-3, with 10 bases lining up with TRBD1. The J segment lost 1 base and the V segment lost 5 bases, leaving 4 bases of the junction unmatched. The CDR3 length is 16 residues. The germline CDR1 and CDR2 sequences are SGHNT and YENEEA.